Listed here are 6 T cell receptor beta chains from one sample, sequenced in a study of shared clonotypes between healthy human individuals. Profiling relied on immunoSEQ multiplex PCR, and the TCRdb table lists in-frame clones only, not all of them. Of around 2.5 million clones listed, approximately 93% are singletons. The specimen sequenced was naive CD4+ T cells from PBMCs. Subset: CD45RA+ positively selected. Receptors originate from a man between 18 and 35 years old in good health. Some clones in this sample may be carry-over from other donors' samples.

The V gene is TRBV5-4, the J gene TRBJ2-5; weak D call: TRBD2 (7 bases). Trimming took 6 bases from V and 1 from J, leaving 19 bases between them. The CDR3 is 16 residues long. Germline-derived CDR1 and CDR2 are SGHNT and YYREEE (reference sequence). CDR3 in DNA: TGTGCCAGCACCCTGGGGGGGCGGGACGGCCAAGAGACCCAGTACTTC. Translation gives CASTLGGRDGQETQYF.

The J gene is TRBJ2-7, the V gene TRBV18; 7 nucleotides match TRBD2. Looked up from germline, CDR1 is KGHSH and CDR2 is LQKENI. After removal of 8 bases from V and 0 bases from J, the junction contained 7 bases not matched to a gene. The CDR3 runs to 14 residues. CDR3 sequence: CASRDYRSSYEQYF. CDR3 DNA sequence: TGTGCCAGCCGGGACTACCGTAGCTCCTACGAGCAGTACTTC.

The chain couples TRBV15 to TRBJ2-1, with D perhaps TRBD2 (5 bases). The CDR3 totals 15 residues. Germline V CDR1 and CDR2: LNHNV, YYDKDF (reference sequence). V was clipped by 1 base and J by 7 bases, with 14 bases between them. CDR3 sequence reads: CATSRVSGYSNEQFF. In DNA form, the CDR3 reads TGTGCCACCAGCAGAGTGTCGGGGTACTCTAATGAGCAGTTCTTC.

For this clone: At the DNA level, this CDR3 is encoded by other sequences in the same sample as well. The gene calls are TRBV11-2 and TRBJ2-3, with D possibly matching TRBD2 (6 bases). Germline-derived CDR1 and CDR2 are SGHAT and FQNNGV. The length of the CDR3 is 16 residues. V gave up 1 base and J gave up 0 bases, with 11 bases separating them. CDR3 bases: TGTGCCAGCAGCTTAGTTCCGGGAGCGAGCACAGATACGCAGTATTTT. This translates into CASSLVPGASTDTQYF.

The chain combines TRBV28 with TRBJ1-1; maybe TRBD1 (5 bases). The CDR3 spans 10 residues. V lost 10 bases and J lost 11, with 14 bases in between. CDR1 and CDR2 (germline): MDHEN, SYDVKM. Here the CDR3 reads CATLRGTAFF. In DNA, the CDR3 is TGTGCCACCCTACGGGGGACCGCTTTCTTT.

The CDR3 DNA is TGTGCCAGCAGCTGGACTAGAACGGGGAATGAGCAGTTCTTC. Its translation: CASSWTRTGNEQFF. V gene TRBV7-3 combines with J gene TRBJ2-1, with 7 bases aligning to TRBD2. V shed 4 bases and J 7 bases; nucleotides not matched to a gene: 7. CDR3 length: 14 amino acids. Germline V CDR1 and CDR2: SGHTA, FQGTGA.